Following are 22 T cell receptor beta chains from one sample sequenced in a study of cytomegalovirus exposure and HLA in healthy donors. Sequenced by immunoSEQ multiplex PCR; TCRdb stores in-frame clones only, minus some. The sample yields around 170,000 clones, roughly 85% seen once. Sequences were obtained from PBMCs. All receptors come from a man between 18 and 35 years old in good health and CMV-seropositive.

The chain links TRBV6-5 to TRBJ2-5; D unresolved. Germline V CDR1 and CDR2: MNHEY, SVGAGI. CDR3 size: 13 residues. Deletions cut 4 bases from V and 3 bases from J, with 9 bases between. CDR3 DNA sequence: TGTGCCAGCAGTTCTCTAGTCGAAGAGACCCAGTACTTC. It encodes CASSSLVEETQYF.

The chain carries TRBV7-3 and TRBJ1-1, with TRBD1 matching over 9 bases. Trimming took 5 bases from V and 4 from J; bases not matched to a gene: 2. The CDR3 has 13 amino acids. Germline V gene sequence: CDR1 SGHTA, CDR2 FQGTGA. The CDR3 region is CASSRGQGTEAFF. CDR3 coding DNA: TGTGCCAGCAGCAGGGGACAGGGCACTGAAGCTTTCTTT. Based on the CDR3 plus reference TRBV7-3 and TRBJ1-1, the full variable domain is GAGVSQTPSNKVTEKGKYVELRCDPISGHTALYWYRQSLGQGPEFLIYFQGTGAADDSGLPNDRFFAVRPEGSVSTLKIQRTERGDSAVYLCASSRGQGTEAFFGQGTRLTVV.

The V call is TRBV5-3, the J call TRBJ1-4; 9 nucleotides agree with TRBD1. TRBV5-3 is filed as an ORF, its function uncertain. The CDR3 consists of 18 residues. V gave up 4 bases and J gave up 0 bases; unmatched junction bases: 10. CDR3 nucleotide sequence: TGTGCCAGAAGCCGCCGGGACAGGGAATGTGCAACTAATGAAAAACTGTTTTTT. Translating gives CARSRRDRECATNEKLFF.

The chain carries TRBV7-2 and TRBJ2-7; D may be TRBD2 (6 bases). Per the germline V gene, CDR1 is SGHTA and CDR2 is FQGNSA. The CDR3 sequence is 15 residues long. V lost 1 base and J lost 2, with 12 bases in between. DNA of the CDR3: TGTGCCAGCAGCTTAGGGGCGGGATCTACCTACGAGCAGTACTTC. Its protein is CASSLGAGSTYEQYF.

This clone was observed a single time. The genes are TRBV19 and TRBJ2-1; 9 nucleotides agree with TRBD2. Trimming took 2 bases from V and 6 from J; bases not matched to a gene: 2. The CDR3 totals 14 residues. CDR1 and CDR2 (germline): LNHDA, SQIVND (reference sequence). The CDR3 protein is CASSILAGSNEQFF. The CDR3 DNA follows: TGTGCCAGTAGTATACTAGCGGGATCCAATGAGCAGTTCTTC. The whole variable domain, filled in from reference TRBV19 and TRBJ2-1, reads DGGITQSPKYLFRKEGQNVTLSCEQNLNHDAMYWYRQDPGQGLRLIYYSQIVNDFQKGDIAEGYSVSREKKESFPLTVTSAQKNPTAFYLCASSILAGSNEQFFGPGTRLTVL.

This clone was seen more than once but under ten times. The chain employs TRBV18 and TRBJ1-6; TRBD1 might be the D (6 bases). V lost 4 bases and J lost 7, with 14 bases in between. Germline V gives CDR1 KGHSH, CDR2 LQKENI. The CDR3 loop spans 15 amino acids. The CDR3 nucleotides are TGTGCCAGCTCACGTGCAGGGGTTCAGAATTCACCCCTCCACTTT. It is translated as CASSRAGVQNSPLHF.

This clone was seen a few times. The genes are TRBV5-4 and TRBJ2-5, with 9 positions matching TRBD2. Germline V gene sequence: CDR1 SGHNT, CDR2 YYREEE (reference sequence). Losses at the gene ends were 4 bases for V and 2 bases for J; bases not matched to a gene: 6. This CDR3 is built from 15 residues. CDR3 in amino acids: CASSKSGGIQETQYF. Here the CDR3 DNA reads TGTGCCAGCAGCAAGAGCGGGGGGATTCAAGAGACCCAGTACTTC. Together with reference TRBV5-4 and TRBJ2-5, the CDR3 gives the full variable domain: ETGVTQSPTHLIKTRGQQVTLRCSSQSGHNTVSWYQQALGQGPQFIFQYYREEENGRGNFPPRFSGLQFPNYSSELNVNALELDDSALYLCASSKSGGIQETQYFGPGTRLLVL.

The CDR3 sequence: CSVEGGPGLDTQYF. The CDR3 DNA is TGCAGCGTTGAAGGGGGGCCAGGATTAGATACGCAGTATTTT. J is TRBJ2-3 and V is TRBV29-1, with a weak D call TRBD1 (6 bases). This CDR3 has 14 residues. Trimming stripped 1 base from V and 5 bases from J, with 13 bases between. Germline V CDR1 and CDR2: SQVTM, ANQGSEA.

The V call is TRBV7-3, the J call TRBJ2-5; 16 positions agree with TRBD2. Germline assignment: CDR1 SGHTA and CDR2 FQGTGA. Unmatched junction bases numbered 2, after V lost 5 bases and J lost 5 bases. This CDR3 has 15 residues. CDR3 sequence reads: CASSKGLAGGETQYF. CDR3 DNA: TGTGCCAGCAGCAAGGGACTAGCGGGGGGGGAGACCCAGTACTTC.

This clone has just a few counts. V usage is TRBV7-2 and J usage is TRBJ2-7, with TRBD1 matching 7 bases. With V trimmed by 5 bases and J by 1 base, 8 bases remained unmatched. The CDR3 is made up of 15 amino acids. In germline, CDR1 is SGHTA, CDR2 FQGNSA. The CDR3 DNA is TGTGCCAGCAGCCGCCAATCAGGGGGTTCCTACGAGCAGTACTTC. Residues: CASSRQSGGSYEQYF.

This clone has a single count. The chain combines TRBV5-1 with TRBJ1-4; D perhaps matches TRBD1 (5 bases). Deletions cut 2 bases from V and 0 bases from J, with 11 bases between. Germline assignment: CDR1 SGHRS and CDR2 YFSETQ. The CDR3 has 16 residues. The CDR3 coding sequence is TGCGCCAGCAGCTTCGGACACCTTCCAACTAATGAAAAACTGTTTTTT. Translating gives CASSFGHLPTNEKLFF.

In this sample, this clone turned up once. The V call is TRBV7-6, the J call TRBJ2-3; 7 bases are a match to TRBD1. After removal of 4 bases from V and 6 bases from J, the junction contained 7 bases not matched to a gene. This CDR3 is built from 14 residues. In germline, CDR1 is SGHVS, CDR2 FNYEAQ. CDR3 DNA sequence: TGTGCCAGCAGCTCGTTGACAGGGAAGGATACGCAGTATTTT. It encodes CASSSLTGKDTQYF.

This chain joins TRBV15 and TRBJ1-5; the match to TRBD1 covers 10 bases. The CDR3 is 15 residues long. The germline V gene has CDR1 LNHNV and CDR2 YYDKDF (reference sequence). J lost 7 bases, V lost 3 bases, and 6 bases had no gene match. CDR3 in DNA: TGTGCCACCAGCAGTGGACAGGGGGGACGACAGCCCCAGCATTTT. It translates to CATSSGQGGRQPQHF.

CDR3 residues: CASRVRDTASYEQYF. The CDR3 DNA is TGTGCCAGCAGAGTCCGGGACACGGCATCCTACGAGCAGTACTTC. The chain has TRBV28 and TRBJ2-7; possible D gene TRBD1, 6 bases. Trimming took off 6 bases at V and 1 base at J, with 16 bases between the two ends. CDR3 size: 15 residues. From germline, CDR1 is MDHEN and CDR2 SYDVKM. The full variable domain, in which reference TRBV28 and TRBJ2-7 provide the parts outside the CDR3, is DVKVTQSSRYLVKRTGEKVFLECVQDMDHENMFWYRQDPGLGLRLIYFSYDVKMKEKGDIPEGYSVSREKKERFSLILESASTNQTSMYLCASRVRDTASYEQYFGPGTRLTVT.

Concerning this clone: Other DNA sequences within the sample encode an identical CDR3. The genes are TRBV6-1 and TRBJ1-1, with 8 bases lining up with TRBD1. Germline assignment: CDR1 MNHNS and CDR2 SASEGT. The CDR3 sequence is 15 residues long. Trimming took 2 bases from V and 0 from J; bases not matched to a gene: 2. The CDR3 spells CASSEPGQVNTEAFF. The CDR3 nucleotides read TGTGCCAGCAGTGAACCGGGACAGGTGAACACTGAAGCTTTCTTT.

The V gene is TRBV28, the J gene TRBJ1-1, with unresolved D. Germline CDR1 and CDR2: MDHEN and SYDVKM. Deletions cut 11 bases from V and 4 bases from J, with 11 bases between. This CDR3 region has 11 residues. The CDR3 is CASQISTEAFF. The CDR3 DNA sequence: TGTGCCTCCCAGATCAGCACTGAAGCTTTCTTT.

V gene TRBV6-1 combines with J gene TRBJ2-7; TRBD2 matches 8 bases. Looked up from germline, CDR1 is MNHNS and CDR2 is SASEGT. The length of the CDR3 is 15 residues. The junction had 9 bases not matched to a gene; V was cut back by 7 bases and J by 1 base. CDR3 amino acids: CASTPTGLGSYEQYF. The DNA of the CDR3 is TGTGCCAGCACCCCAACGGGACTAGGGTCCTACGAGCAGTACTTC.

The chain joins TRBV10-3 to TRBJ2-3; D remains ambiguous. CDR1 is ENHRY, CDR2 SYGVKD, per germline. This CDR3 has 15 residues. The V gene lost 0 bases and the J gene lost 1 base, with 8 bases spanning the gap. The CDR3 region is CAISESMQGTDTQYF. The CDR3, as DNA: TGTGCCATCAGTGAGTCGATGCAGGGCACAGATACGCAGTATTTT.

This clone has more than one count but fewer than ten. This chain joins TRBV30 and TRBJ2-1; the match to TRBD2 covers 14 bases. The CDR3 loop spans 16 amino acids. The J segment lost 4 bases and the V segment lost 6 bases, leaving 8 bases of the junction unmatched. Germline V gene lookup returns CDR1 GTSNPN and CDR2 SVGIG (reference sequence). CDR3 in DNA: TGTGCCTGCTCTACTGGGACTAGCGGGGGTTACAATGAGCAGTTCTTC. Translating gives CACSTGTSGGYNEQFF.

This sequence joins TRBV7-2 and TRBJ1-2; 9 nucleotides align to TRBD1. V was clipped by 5 bases and J by 7 bases; unmatched bases: 11. The V gene's germline CDR1 is SGHTA and CDR2 FQGNSA. The CDR3 loop spans 15 amino acids. CDR3 nucleotide sequence: TGTGCCAGCAGCAGCCGGGACAGGGCACAGAGTGGCTACACCTTC. It yields the protein CASSSRDRAQSGYTF.

This clone was detected only a few times. The V gene is TRBV28, the J gene TRBJ1-2; no clear D gene. The CDR3 extends over 12 amino acids. Germline V CDR1 and CDR2: MDHEN, SYDVKM. Trimming left V 6 bases short and J 8 bases short, with 13 bases between. The DNA of the CDR3 is TGTGCCAGCAGCGGGTCAGACGGCGGCTACACCTTC. As protein: CASSGSDGGYTF.

This clone was picked up one time. The gene calls are TRBV5-6 and TRBJ2-7; 7 nucleotides line up with TRBD1. The CDR3 has 14 residues. Germline lookup yields CDR1 SGHDT and CDR2 YYEEEE. V lost 2 bases, J lost 3 bases, and 5 bases stayed unmatched. The CDR3 is CASSLLTGDYEQYF. The CDR3 DNA reads as TGTGCCAGCAGCTTATTAACAGGGGACTACGAGCAGTACTTC.